Presented here are 5 T cell receptor beta chains from one specimen sequenced in a study of T cells in Graves' hyperthyroidism and ophthalmopathy. What was amplified from RNA transcripts were TCR beta CDR3 regions. The HTBI primer set was used in a first-round RT-PCR of the TCR CDR3. TCRdb processed the multiplex PCR reads anew with MiXCR; each CDR3 protein has one entry. This table has about 700,000 distinct CDR3 sequences, just under 45% appearing once. Material: peripheral blood or thyroid tissue (not recorded which). These receptors were collected from an adult man with Graves' disease, either hyperthyroidism or ophthalmopathy (not recorded which).

V gene TRBV20-1 combines with J gene TRBJ2-7; TRBD2 is a possible D gene (6 bases). Between the trimmed V and J ends, which lost 0 bases and 3 bases, there was a span of 15 bases. In germline, CDR1 is DFQATT, CDR2 SNEGSKA (reference sequence). The CDR3 covers 15 residues. The CDR3 protein is CSARDLGTGSYEQYF. The CDR3 coding sequence is TGCAGTGCTAGAGATTTGGGGACCGGGAGCTACGAGCAGTACTTC.

This chain uses TRBV12-3 or TRBV12-4 with TRBJ1-4; D unresolved. The germline V and J ends were trimmed by 3 bases and 0 bases, with 11 bases remaining between them. The CDR3 covers 16 residues. In nucleotides, the CDR3 is TGTGCCAGCAGTTTGAAGATCCCTGCAACTAATGAAAAACTGTTTTTT. This gives the protein CASSLKIPATNEKLFF.

This clonotype occurred many times. The chain joins TRBV7-2 to TRBJ1-6; D uncertain. Germline loops: CDR1 SGHTA, CDR2 FQGNSA. Trimming removed 5 bases at V and 5 bases at J, with 13 bases between. CDR3 length equals 15 residues. The CDR3, as DNA: TGTGCCAGCAGCCCCGTAAACACCCATAATTCACCCCTCCACTTT. It is translated as CASSPVNTHNSPLHF.

For this clonotype: A much larger clone differs by one base, so this may be a read error. V is TRBV7-9 and J is TRBJ2-7; TRBD1 might be the D (6 bases). Germline V gene lookup returns CDR1 SEHNR and CDR2 FQNEAQ (reference sequence). The CDR3 consists of 11 residues. Trimming took off 11 bases at V and 5 bases at J, with 13 bases between the two ends. The CDR3 coding sequence is TGTGCCGGCCACAGGGAGCACGAGCAGTACTTC. As protein: CAGHREHEQYF. Variable domain in full (rest from reference TRBV7-9 and TRBJ2-7): DTGVSQNPRHKITKRGQNVTFRCDPISEHNRLYWYRQTLGQGPEFLTYFQNEAQLEKSRLLSDRFSAERPKGSFSTLEIQRTEQGDSAMYLCAGHREHEQYFGPGTRLTVT.

This clonotype was seen a single time. This chain links TRBV24-1 with TRBJ1-4; a weak D match, TRBD1 (5 bases). There are 15 residues in the CDR3. V shed 4 bases and J shed 3 bases, with 11 bases lying between them. CDR1 and CDR2 (germline): KGHDR, SFDVKD. The CDR3 coding sequence is TGTGCCACCAGTGAGGGGTCGGGACCTAATGAAAAACTGTTTTTT. The encoded protein is CATSEGSGPNEKLFF.